This is a list of T cell receptor beta chains from one sample in a study of cytomegalovirus exposure and HLA in healthy donors. Sequencing used immunoSEQ multiplex PCR; TCRdb keeps in-frame clones, though not all of them. Of about 270,000 clones detected, more than 55% appear once; the ten largest clones hold approximately 2.1%. The sample consisted of PBMCs. The receptors were gathered from a female donor in good health and CMV-seronegative. Each CDR3 is given with its conserved first and last residue. The D gene is left open where the match is weak. The size field is filled for only some rows; it gives once, few, many or a size class.

clone size	V gene	J gene	D gene	CDR3 protein	CDR3 DNA
.	TRBV10-2	TRBJ2-7	TRBD1	CASSGGQGATYEQYF	TGCGCCAGCAGTGGGGGACAGGGGGCTACCTACGAGCAGTACTTC
.	TRBV2	TRBJ2-2	TRBD1	CASTTGTGGVTGELFF	TGTGCCAGCACCACCGGGACAGGGGGAGTCACCGGGGAGCTGTTTTTT
.	TRBV11-3	TRBJ2-1	TRBD2	CASSFHRGKVAGVYNEQFF	TGTGCCAGCAGCTTTCACAGGGGTAAGGTAGCGGGAGTTTACAATGAGCAGTTCTTC
.	TRBV11-3	TRBJ1-2	TRBD1	CASSRGTDYGYTF	TGTGCCAGCAGCCGAGGGACAGACTATGGCTACACCTTC
once	TRBV27	TRBJ1-3	.	CASSPGSKGNTIYF	TGTGCCAGCAGTCCCGGGTCCAAGGGAAACACCATATATTTT
.	TRBV6-5	TRBJ2-7	TRBD2	CASSWGVAGAYEQYF	TGTGCCAGCAGTTGGGGAGTCGCGGGAGCCTACGAGCAGTACTTC
.	TRBV7-2	TRBJ2-5	TRBD1	CASSLSPNHRGTQYF	TGTGCCAGCAGCTTAAGTCCCAACCACAGGGGTACCCAGTACTTC
few	TRBV4-2	TRBJ2-2	TRBD2	CASSQVTSGRNTGELFF	TGTGCCAGCAGCCAAGTAACTAGCGGGAGAAACACCGGGGAGCTGTTTTTT
.	TRBV11-3	TRBJ2-7	TRBD1	CASSPEGARFYEQYF	TGTGCCAGCAGCCCAGAGGGGGCCAGATTCTACGAGCAGTACTTC
.	TRBV28	TRBJ2-2	.	CASSTPEASLNTGELFF	TGTGCCAGCAGTACCCCCGAGGCGAGCCTAAACACCGGGGAGCTGTTTTTT
few	TRBV18	TRBJ1-1	.	CASSPERRVEAFF	TGTGCCAGCTCACCAGAAAGGCGGGTTGAAGCTTTCTTT
.	TRBV5-1	TRBJ2-3	.	CASSLPAGHPSDTQYF	TGCGCCAGCAGCTTGCCCGCGGGTCACCCCTCGGATACGCAGTATTTT
few	TRBV7-9	TRBJ2-7	.	CASSLASFEQYF	TGTGCCAGCAGCTTAGCTTCGTTCGAGCAGTACTTC
few	TRBV7-2	TRBJ2-1	TRBD2	CASSAAGGGTSSYNEQFF	TGTGCCAGCAGCGCCGCCGGCGGGGGGACGAGCTCCTACAATGAGCAGTTCTTC
.	TRBV6-5	TRBJ2-5	.	CASSEFGPQETQYF	TGTGCCAGCAGTGAATTTGGGCCCCAAGAGACCCAGTACTTC
.	TRBV2	TRBJ2-7	TRBD2	CASKIERGDSYEQYF	TGTGCCAGCAAGATAGAGCGGGGCGACTCCTACGAGCAGTACTTC
few	TRBV14	TRBJ1-5	.	CASSQDSLQPQHF	TGTGCCAGCAGCCAAGACTCCCTACAGCCCCAGCATTTT
.	TRBV4-1	TRBJ1-5	TRBD1	CASSPRQGMNNQPQHF	TGCGCCAGCAGCCCAAGACAGGGGATGAACAATCAGCCCCAGCATTTT
.	TRBV5-4	TRBJ2-7	TRBD2	CASSLGASGMEEQYF	TGTGCCAGCAGCTTGGGAGCTAGCGGGATGGAAGAGCAGTACTTC
few	TRBV6-6	TRBJ2-7	.	CASSYLAPQTYEQYF	TGTGCCAGCAGTTACCTAGCGCCTCAAACGTACGAGCAGTACTTC
.	TRBV9	TRBJ1-2	.	CASSATGTYYGYTF	TGTGCCAGCAGCGCGACGGGAACCTACTATGGCTACACCTTC
few	TRBV18	TRBJ1-1	.	CASSVQVTMNTEAFF	TGTGCCAGCTCAGTACAGGTCACCATGAACACTGAAGCTTTCTTT
once	TRBV7-9	TRBJ1-2	.	CSSSPYRSANYGYTF	TGTTCCAGCAGCCCATACAGGTCTGCTAACTATGGCTACACCTTC
.	TRBV27	TRBJ2-1	TRBD2	CASSLGSGRYNNEQFF	TGTGCCAGCAGTTTAGGTAGCGGGAGGTATAACAATGAGCAGTTCTTC
.	TRBV4-1	TRBJ1-6	TRBD1	CASSQTGLNSPLHF	TGCGCCAGCAGCCAGACAGGGCTGAATTCACCCCTCCACTTT
once	TRBV2	TRBJ2-7	TRBD2	CASKLAGVGADYEQYF	TGTGCCAGCAAATTAGCGGGAGTAGGTGCCGACTACGAGCAGTACTTC
.	TRBV19	TRBJ1-1	.	CASSTILDRLNTEAFF	TGTGCCAGTAGTACAATATTGGACAGACTGAACACTGAAGCTTTCTTT
few	TRBV2	TRBJ2-7	.	CASSVQYEQYF	TGTGCCAGCAGTGTACAGTACGAGCAGTACTTC
.	TRBV9	TRBJ1-4	.	CASSPSGSESRLFF	TGTGCCAGCAGCCCTTCGGGATCTGAGAGTCGTCTGTTTTTT
few	TRBV28	TRBJ2-1	TRBD2	CASTPSGRYMDEQFF	TGTGCCAGCACGCCTAGCGGGAGATATATGGATGAGCAGTTCTTC
.	TRBV7-8	TRBJ2-7	TRBD1	CASSLGGTGSYEQYF	TGTGCCAGCAGCTTAGGCGGGACAGGTTCCTACGAGCAGTACTTC
.	TRBV6-5	TRBJ2-1	TRBD2	CASSSRLAVSYNEQFF	TGTGCCAGCAGTTCACGACTAGCGGTCTCCTACAATGAGCAGTTCTTC
few	TRBV15	TRBJ2-1	.	CATSSLLGNEQFF	TGTGCCACCAGCAGCCTCCTCGGCAATGAGCAGTTCTTC
.	TRBV6-6	TRBJ2-1	.	CASTRTGKHNEQFF	TGTGCCAGCACCCGGACCGGGAAGCACAATGAGCAGTTCTTC
.	TRBV18	TRBJ2-1	TRBD2	CASSPPYAGGPNEQFF	TGTGCCAGCTCACCACCGTACGCGGGAGGGCCCAATGAGCAGTTCTTC
.	TRBV11-3	TRBJ2-7	.	CASSLYGMAAADYEQYF	TGTGCCAGCAGCTTATACGGCATGGCGGCAGCTGATTACGAGCAGTACTTC
.	TRBV7-9	TRBJ1-2	TRBD1	CASSPGATGAGYTF	TGTGCCAGCAGCCCTGGGGCGACAGGGGCTGGCTACACCTTC
few	TRBV12-5	TRBJ2-3	.	CASPLNGAGTDTQYF	TGTGCTTCCCCCCTAAACGGAGCAGGCACAGATACGCAGTATTTT
few	TRBV19	TRBJ2-1	TRBD2	CASSSGPSYNEQFF	TGTGCCAGTTCTAGCGGGCCCTCCTACAATGAGCAGTTCTTC
.	TRBV4-1	TRBJ1-4	.	CASSPRLRHEGNEKLFF	TGCGCCAGCAGCCCCCGTTTAAGACACGAGGGTAATGAAAAACTGTTTTTT
.	TRBV6-4	TRBJ2-2	.	CASSDSGRDSGELFF	TGTGCCAGCAGTGACTCGGGGCGGGACAGCGGGGAGCTGTTTTTT
.	TRBV19	TRBJ2-1	.	CASSIGVLWDEQFF	TGTGCCAGTAGTATCGGGGTACTTTGGGATGAGCAGTTCTTC
.	TRBV19	TRBJ2-1	TRBD2	CASRDGRAYNEQFF	TGTGCCAGTAGGGACGGGAGGGCCTACAATGAGCAGTTCTTC
.	TRBV5-8	TRBJ1-5	.	CASSLEGGRQPQHF	TGTGCCAGCAGCTTGGAGGGAGGGAGACAGCCCCAGCATTTT
.	TRBV18	TRBJ2-3	.	CASSPLGVSADTQYF	TGTGCCAGCTCACCATTGGGAGTTAGCGCAGATACGCAGTATTTT
once	TRBV6-5	TRBJ2-2	TRBD1	CASSPNRGRTGELFF	TGTGCCAGCAGTCCGAACAGGGGGAGAACCGGGGAGCTGTTTTTT
.	TRBV6-1	TRBJ1-2	TRBD1	CASSNQGASNYGYTF	TGTGCCAGCAGTAATCAGGGGGCCTCTAACTATGGCTACACCTTC
.	TRBV5-1	TRBJ2-3	.	CASSFLGGDTQYF	TGCGCCAGCAGCTTTCTCGGTGGAGATACGCAGTATTTT
.	TRBV9	TRBJ2-1	TRBD2	CASSPDPGLALNEQFF	TGTGCCAGCAGCCCAGACCCGGGACTAGCCCTAAATGAGCAGTTCTTC
.	TRBV7-2	TRBJ1-5	.	CASSFNGQRNSNQPQHF	TGTGCCAGCAGCTTCAACGGACAGAGAAATAGCAATCAGCCCCAGCATTTT
.	TRBV13	TRBJ2-3	TRBD2	CASSPVAGRFTQYF	TGTGCCAGCAGCCCGGTAGCGGGACGTTTTACGCAGTATTTT
.	TRBV6-5	TRBJ1-1	TRBD1	CASHLRGQSHLVAFF	TGTGCCAGTCATCTCCGGGGACAGTCCCACCTCGTAGCTTTCTTT
.	TRBV9	TRBJ2-7	TRBD2	CASSDPSGRKSYEQYF	TGTGCCAGCAGCGACCCTAGCGGGAGGAAGTCTTACGAGCAGTACTTC
.	TRBV19	TRBJ1-2	.	CASSISGREGYGYTF	TGTGCCAGTAGTATTTCGGGTCGGGAAGGATATGGCTACACCTTC
.	TRBV11-3	TRBJ2-2	TRBD1	CASSLDGTGPGELFF	TGTGCCAGCAGCTTAGACGGGACAGGGCCCGGGGAGCTGTTTTTT